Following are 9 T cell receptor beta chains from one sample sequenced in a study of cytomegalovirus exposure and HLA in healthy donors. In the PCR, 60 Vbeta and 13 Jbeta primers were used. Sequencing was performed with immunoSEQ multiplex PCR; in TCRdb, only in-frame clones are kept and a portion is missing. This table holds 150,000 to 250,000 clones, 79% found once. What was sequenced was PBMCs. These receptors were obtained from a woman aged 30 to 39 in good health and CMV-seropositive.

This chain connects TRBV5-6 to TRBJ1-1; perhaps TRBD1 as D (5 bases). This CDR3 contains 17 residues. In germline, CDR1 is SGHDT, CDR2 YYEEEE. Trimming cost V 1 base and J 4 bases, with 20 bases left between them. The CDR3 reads CASSLLRLRDFGTEAFF. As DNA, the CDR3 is TGTGCCAGCAGCTTGCTCCGGCTCAGGGATTTTGGCACTGAAGCTTTCTTT.

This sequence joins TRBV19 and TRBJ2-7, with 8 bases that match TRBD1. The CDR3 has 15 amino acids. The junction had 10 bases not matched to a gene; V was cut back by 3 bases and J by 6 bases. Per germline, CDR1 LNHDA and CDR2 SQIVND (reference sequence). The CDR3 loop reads CASSMDRVGKSEQYF. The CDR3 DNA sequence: TGTGCCAGTAGTATGGACAGGGTCGGTAAGAGCGAGCAGTACTTC.

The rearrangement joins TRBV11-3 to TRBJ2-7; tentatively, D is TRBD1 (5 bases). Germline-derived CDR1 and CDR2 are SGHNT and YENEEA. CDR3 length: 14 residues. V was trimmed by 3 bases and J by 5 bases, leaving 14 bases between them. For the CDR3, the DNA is TGTGCCAGCAGCTTTTTGTTGCAGGGCCACGAGCAGTACTTC. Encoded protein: CASSFLLQGHEQYF.

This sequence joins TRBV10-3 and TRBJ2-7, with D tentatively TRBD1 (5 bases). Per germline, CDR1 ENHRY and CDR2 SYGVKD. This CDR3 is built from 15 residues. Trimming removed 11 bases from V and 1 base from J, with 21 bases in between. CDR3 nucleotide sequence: TGTGCCTCCGCTCCCTCGACAGCGACTTCCTACGAGCAGTACTTC. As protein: CASAPSTATSYEQYF.

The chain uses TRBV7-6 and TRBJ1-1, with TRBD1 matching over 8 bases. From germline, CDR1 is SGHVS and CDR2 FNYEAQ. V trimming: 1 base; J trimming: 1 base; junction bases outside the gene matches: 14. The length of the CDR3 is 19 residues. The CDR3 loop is CASSLGVYGRGRGNTEAFF. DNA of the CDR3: TGTGCCAGCAGCTTAGGGGTTTATGGCAGGGGGCGAGGGAACACTGAAGCTTTCTTT.

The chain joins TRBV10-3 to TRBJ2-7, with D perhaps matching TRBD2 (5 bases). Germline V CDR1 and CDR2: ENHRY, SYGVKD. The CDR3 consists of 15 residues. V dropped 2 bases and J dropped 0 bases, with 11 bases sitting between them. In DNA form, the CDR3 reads TGTGCCATCAGTGAGGTTGACGGAGGCTCCTACGAGCAGTACTTC. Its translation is CAISEVDGGSYEQYF.

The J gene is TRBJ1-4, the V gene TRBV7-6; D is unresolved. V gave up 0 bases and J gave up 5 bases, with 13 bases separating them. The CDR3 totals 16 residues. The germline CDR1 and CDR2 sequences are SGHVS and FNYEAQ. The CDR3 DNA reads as TGTGCCAGCAGCTTAGCGACGGGGAAAGCAAATGAAAAACTGTTTTTT. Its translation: CASSLATGKANEKLFF.

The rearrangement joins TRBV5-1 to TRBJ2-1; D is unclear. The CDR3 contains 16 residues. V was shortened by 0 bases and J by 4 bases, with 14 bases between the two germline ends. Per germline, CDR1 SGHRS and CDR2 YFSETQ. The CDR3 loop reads CASSLESTGPYNEQFF. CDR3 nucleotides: TGCGCCAGCAGCTTGGAGTCCACTGGGCCTTACAATGAGCAGTTCTTC.

CDR3 sequence reads: CASSILAGGQIDTQYF. CDR3 nucleotides: TGTGCCAGCAGCATACTAGCGGGGGGGCAAATAGATACGCAGTATTTT. V usage is TRBV7-9 and J usage is TRBJ2-3; TRBD2 matches at 13 bases. V was clipped by 5 bases and J by 5 bases; unmatched bases: 7. The CDR3 has 16 residues. Germline CDR1 is SEHNR and CDR2 is FQNEAQ (reference sequence).